This T cell receptor beta chain derives from a study of cytomegalovirus exposure and HLA in healthy donors (dated by TCRdb to the late 2010s). Study-level background: According to an earlier analysis of a few hundred of the donors, about 179 million T cells yielded over 100 million unique TCR beta sequences and about 280 Gb of sequence data. Roughly 300 gigabases of sequencing data and tens of millions of unique TCR sequences made up an early release that covered several hundred HLA-typed donors. The genetic ancestry cluster associated with self-reported Caucasian donors included roughly 84% of the roughly 400 genotyped donors. The study was designed to test whether signatures of past pathogen exposure could be identified by cataloging public T cell receptors. The study profiled the T cell repertoires of 550 to 700 subjects by immunosequencing and related them to cytomegalovirus serostatus. In addition to the first cohort of roughly 670 subjects, a separate validation cohort of 120 different subjects was used. To predict cytomegalovirus infection status, the study combined high-throughput TCR immunosequencing, statistical association of individual TCRs with disease status, and machine learning. In a later analysis, previously published TCR beta repertoires from some 640 donors were re-analyzed and high-resolution HLA genotyping was added so that TCR occurrence patterns could be studied. The later analysis used no new phenotypic data to find candidate immune exposures, relying instead on TCR beta sequences and their occurrence across donors. To decide whether each TCR beta V gene segment behaved as functional or pseudogenic, an earlier analysis of over 500 of the donors relied on high-throughput TCR beta sequencing. Alongside the repertoire data, information on donor age, sex, ethnicity and CMV serostatus was compiled. A later genetic analysis used genome-wide SNP genotypes for about 65% of the 666 donors, treating that subset as a discovery cohort. All discovery cohort repertoires had been generated on a single sequencing platform. Both class I and class II loci were covered by HLA typing, at four-digit resolution. Typing coverage varied by locus: roughly 629-640 donors for A, B, C, DRB1 and DQB1; 500 to 550 for DQA1; 600 to 610 for DPA1; roughly 470 for DPB1. Four or five DR-DQ haplotypes were handled as single units for association and clustering because linkage in the cohort was strong. Among 300 to 500 genotyped donors of the cohort, an average of roughly 230,000 unique TCR beta nucleotide sequences was sequenced per donor, of which about 19% were non-productive. What the study reported, not specific to this receptor: When HLA alleles, especially DR and DQ, strongly co-occurred, TCR associations were difficult to assign to individual alleles. While some public TCRs were present in many individuals, most TCR sequences turned up only very rarely across donors. Several of the top co-occurrence clusters appeared to be linked to parvovirus B19, influenza, CMV and Epstein-Barr virus, according to a later analysis. Most CMV-associated TCR beta chains appeared to be HLA-restricted in a later analysis, and the HLA associations seemed to be driven largely by CMV exposure. Linkage disequilibrium might explain the correlated functional status among segregating V segments, but an unknown experimental factor could not be excluded. According to a later genetic analysis, donors in an Asian-associated ancestry cluster had fewer N-insertions in productive TCRs than the approximately 710-donor mean. A group of highly shared sequence variants was considered likely to be a technical artifact of the sequencing pipeline. A further reported finding was that TCR beta sequences accurately predicted the HLA-A and HLA-B alleles for most subjects in the first cohort. In a later analysis, HLA-associated TCR beta chains showed more clonal expansion and lower generation probabilities than non-associated chains that were equally common. A later analysis found that TCR association rates varied across HLA loci, with DRB1 alleles showing the most associated TCRs and HLA-C alleles the fewest. Because counts were too low, about 18 rarely observed V segments, including chromosome 9 orphons, were excluded from the earlier analysis of around 640 of the donors. It was suggested by the authors that the approach could potentially be generalized to other disease states and immunological phenotypes. In the study, approximately 160 TCR beta chains were listed as associated with cytomegalovirus. The only immune exposure information available for the cohort was CMV serostatus. Because some donors lacked HLA typing at each locus, the association tests relied only on the typed subset. Specific HLA alleles were associated with over 15,000 TCR beta sequences at a false discovery rate of 0.05 in a later analysis. Presence/absence analyses assumed roughly uniform sequencing depth across donors, an assumption that may not hold. In an earlier analysis of 587 of the donors, most TCR beta V segments were observed in productive rearrangements about 90% or about 30% of the time, broadly matching IMGT annotations. A few of the identified cytomegalovirus-associated TCR beta chains were confirmed in vitro to be specific for cytomegalovirus antigens. In both the original and validation cohorts, the classifier was reported to diagnose cytomegalovirus status with high specificity and sensitivity. An association between a missense DCLRE1C variant and V-gene and J-gene trimming of TCR beta chains was found in a later genetic analysis and replicated in an independent cohort. This cohort had only TCR beta chains sequenced, and the lack of alpha or paired-chain data limited which features could be detected.

The library was built by means of the immunoSEQ multiplex PCR assay. For the multiplex PCR, a mixture combining 60 forward primers for TCR Vbeta segments and 13 reverse primers for TCR Jbeta segments was used. Amplification of the CDR3 region of rearranged TCR beta genes was performed with a multiplex PCR assay on genomic DNA. Amplified TCR beta libraries were sequenced as 87-base-pair reads on the Illumina HiSeq System. In the source study's methods: A later analysis tallied around 87 million unique TCR beta chains across the approximately 670 repertoires, and roughly 11 million of those chains were shared by two or more donors. A nearest-neighbor algorithm error-corrected the raw reads and collapsed the reads into unique sequences, merging closely related sequences to remove PCR and sequencing errors. V, D and J gene segments were assigned by aligning CDR3 sequences to IMGT reference sequences. For a sequence to be retained, a match of at least six nucleotides to both a V gene segment and a J gene segment was required. A rearrangement was called productive if the CDR3 had no stop codons and remained in frame with V and J, and every other rearrangement was called non-productive. Following IMGT convention, CDR3 was defined as the stretch from the second conserved V-encoded cysteine to the conserved J-encoded phenylalanine. Sequences without an unambiguous match to a single V gene segment were excluded from the earlier analysis of several hundred of the donors. An earlier analysis of fewer than 750 of the donors called V segments functional above 56.7% productive rearrangements and segregating when the between-donor standard deviation exceeded 5%. A statistical classification framework was built to diagnose cytomegalovirus status from the catalog of TCR beta chain sequences. In a later analysis, V and J genes were assigned by comparing TCR nucleotide sequences against IMGT/GENE-DB human TR gene sequences. Using the TCRdist pipeline, a later analysis assigned CDR3 sequences along with most-parsimonious VDJ recombination scenarios. In a later analysis, each TCR beta chain was defined by its CDR3 amino acid sequence together with its V-gene family, and reads lacking a unique V-gene family were excluded. As a way to deal with suspected cross-contamination and a sequencing artifact, a later analysis dropped under 600 nucleotide sequences that were highly shared and had low generation probability. A later analysis calculated a clonal expansion index for each public chain from normalized within-repertoire ranks of inferred template counts. In a later analysis, generation probabilities were computed using a VDJ recombination model fitted to out-of-frame rearrangements, and the results were checked against IGoR. Hypergeometric tests were used in a later analysis to score TCR-TCR, TCR-HLA and TCR-CMV co-occurrence, with a repertoire-size bias correction applied to the TCR pairs. In a later analysis, false discovery rates were estimated by permuting HLA or CMV assignments 20 times. In a later analysis, co-occurring TCRs were grouped with DBSCAN, and TCRdist sequence similarity was added when clustering was performed within HLA-allele-positive subsets. Co-occurrence clustering excluded repertoires with fewer than 30,000 or more than 120,000 public chains, plus five with anomalous nucleotide sharing. Imported from immuneACCESS, the table was reduced by TCRdb to in-frame sequences with V and J called. These copies leave out some clones; in studies compared against another copy, an unresolved V gene accounts for under half, and the cause of the remainder is not known. V and J calls and clone size are those listed in that table; D and trimming were worked out from the DNA. This sample's table has entries for around 50,000 clones. The top ten clonotypes cover around 5.6% of the sample.

In regard to this clone: Its antigen is not yet known.

The cohort consisted of 650 to 700 healthy bone marrow donors. All cohort members were sampled while nominally healthy, although unrecorded immune exposures were likely present. The donor tested CMV seropositive and was one of the 289 seropositive cohort members. A peripheral blood sample was provided by each donor, and peripheral blood mononuclear cells were used for TCR beta sequencing. The Qiagen DNeasy Blood Extraction Kit was used to extract genomic DNA from the blood cell samples. The clonotype originates from a male donor in good health and CMV-seropositive. The specimen sequenced was PBMCs.

The sequence in DNA is TGTGCCAGCTCTGGGTTTACTAGCGGGTACGAGCAGTACTTC. Translated, it reads CASSGFTSGYEQYF. The chain is encoded by TRBV7-9 joined to TRBJ2-7; the central 9 bases match TRBD2. CDR1 SEHNR and CDR2 FQNEAQ are derived from the germline V gene (reference sequence). Here V drops 8 bases and J drops 4 bases, and the junction holds 9 bases not matched to any gene. The CDR3 goes from the cysteine to the phenylalanine over 14 residues. The kept DNA is CDR3 alone, 42 bases in frame from the first base.